The 5 T cell receptor beta chains reported below all come from one sample, sequenced in a study of breast tumors, draining lymph nodes, adjacent tissues. Each CDR3 protein is one row after TCRdb ran MiXCR on the multiplex PCR reads. The data hold about 110,000 distinct CDR3 sequences, with around 30% observed a single time. Samples came from axillary lymph nodes draining the breast cancer. The sample taken for sequencing was axillary lymph node tissue. The origin of the receptors is a female donor with breast cancer. Some clones in this sample may be carry-over from other donors' samples.

This clonotype came up many times. The chain uses TRBV2 and TRBJ1-5; maybe TRBD1 (5 bases). Trimming cost V 3 bases and J 9 bases, with 6 bases left between them. The CDR3 totals 11 residues. CDR1 is SNHLY and CDR2 is FYNNEI in the germline V gene. CDR3 region: CASSEGRPQHF. The CDR3 region has the DNA TGTGCCAGCAGTGAGGGGCGGCCCCAGCATTTT.

The sample holds many counts of this clonotype. The V gene is TRBV11-2, the J gene TRBJ2-7; TRBD2 matches at 8 bases. V shed 9 bases and J 7 bases; nucleotides not matched to a gene: 14. This CDR3 has 14 residues. Germline V lookup: CDR1 SGHAT, CDR2 FQNNGV. The CDR3 nucleotides are TGTGCCAGTACGACGACTAGCGCCGCCTGGGAGCAGTACTTC. Protein product: CASTTTSAAWEQYF.

This clonotype was detected many times. V is TRBV5-1 and J is TRBJ2-3, with a tentative D call TRBD2 (6 bases). CDR3 length equals 15 residues. V was shortened by 4 bases and J by 1 base, with 13 bases between the two germline ends. The germline V gene encodes CDR1 SGHRS and CDR2 YFSETQ. CDR3: CASSPVGSRTDTQYF. As DNA, the CDR3 is TGCGCCAGCAGCCCCGTCGGGAGCCGCACAGATACGCAGTATTTT.

This clonotype came up many times. The genes are TRBV4-3 and TRBJ2-1; TRBD2 aligns across 10 bases. CDR1 is LGHNA and CDR2 is YSLEER in the germline V gene. The trim removed 4 bases at V and 10 bases at J, leaving 1 base unmatched. This CDR3 has 12 amino acids. In DNA, the CDR3 is TGCGCCAGCAGCCCACTAGCGGGGGAGCAGTTCTTC. It encodes CASSPLAGEQFF.

This clonotype was found many times. The J gene is TRBJ2-7, the V gene TRBV20-1; 8 bases are shared with TRBD2. The germline CDR1 and CDR2 sequences are DFQATT and SNEGSKA (reference sequence). This CDR3 has 15 residues. The trim removed 4 bases at V and 2 bases at J, leaving 10 bases unmatched. The CDR3: CSAMSGTRPTYEQYF. CDR3 nucleotide sequence: TGCAGTGCTATGAGCGGGACTAGGCCCACCTACGAGCAGTACTTC.